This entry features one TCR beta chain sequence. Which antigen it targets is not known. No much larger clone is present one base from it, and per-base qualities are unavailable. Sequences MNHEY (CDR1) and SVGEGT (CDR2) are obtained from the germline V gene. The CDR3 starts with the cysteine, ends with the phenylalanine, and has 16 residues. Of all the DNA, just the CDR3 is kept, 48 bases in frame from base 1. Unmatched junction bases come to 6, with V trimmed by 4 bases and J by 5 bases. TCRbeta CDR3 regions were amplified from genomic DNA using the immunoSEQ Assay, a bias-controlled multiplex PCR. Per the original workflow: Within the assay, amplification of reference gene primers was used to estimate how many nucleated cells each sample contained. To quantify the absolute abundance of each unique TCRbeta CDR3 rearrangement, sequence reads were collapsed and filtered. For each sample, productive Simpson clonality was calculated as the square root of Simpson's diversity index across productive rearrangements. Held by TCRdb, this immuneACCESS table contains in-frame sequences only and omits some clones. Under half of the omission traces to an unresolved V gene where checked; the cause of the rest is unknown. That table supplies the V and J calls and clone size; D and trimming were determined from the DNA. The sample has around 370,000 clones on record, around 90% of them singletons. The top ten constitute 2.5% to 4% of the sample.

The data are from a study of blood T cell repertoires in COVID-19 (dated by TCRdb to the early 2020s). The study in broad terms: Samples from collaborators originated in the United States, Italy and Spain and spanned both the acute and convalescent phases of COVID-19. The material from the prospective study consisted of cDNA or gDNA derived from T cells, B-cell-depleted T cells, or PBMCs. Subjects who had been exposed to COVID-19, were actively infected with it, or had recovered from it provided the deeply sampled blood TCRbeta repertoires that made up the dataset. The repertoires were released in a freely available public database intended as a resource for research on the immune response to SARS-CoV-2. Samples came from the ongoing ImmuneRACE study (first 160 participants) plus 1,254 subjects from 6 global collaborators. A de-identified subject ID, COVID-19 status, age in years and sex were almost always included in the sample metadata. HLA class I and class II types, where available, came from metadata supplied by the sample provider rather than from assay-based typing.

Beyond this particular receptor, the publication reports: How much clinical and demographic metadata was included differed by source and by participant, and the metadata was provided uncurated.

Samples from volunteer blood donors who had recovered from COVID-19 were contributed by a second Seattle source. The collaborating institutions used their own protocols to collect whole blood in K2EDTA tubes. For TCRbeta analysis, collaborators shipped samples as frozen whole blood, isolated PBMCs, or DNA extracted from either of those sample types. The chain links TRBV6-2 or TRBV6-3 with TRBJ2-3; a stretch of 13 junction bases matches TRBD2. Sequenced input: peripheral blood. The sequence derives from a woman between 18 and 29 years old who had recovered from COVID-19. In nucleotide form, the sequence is TGTGCCAGCAGTTCCGGACTAGCGGGAGTGGGAGATACGCAGTATTTT. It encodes CASSSGLAGVGDTQYF.